The 14 T cell receptor beta chains below were found in one sample sequenced in a study of radiotherapy plus CTLA-4 blockade in lung cancer. The table came from immunoSEQ multiplex PCR; TCRdb's copy has only in-frame clones and leaves some out. Among about 45,000 clones listed, around 63% were seen once. This specimen consisted of peripheral blood, obtained from a patient treated with radiotherapy plus ipilimumab. Receptors originate from a human donor with non-small cell lung cancer who had a partial response to radiotherapy plus ipilimumab.

This clone came up many times. The CDR3 DNA is TGTGCCAGCAGTGAAGTGTGGAGGTTAGCTAACTATGGCTACACCTTC. Translated, it gives CASSEVWRLANYGYTF. The V and J genes are TRBV6-1 and TRBJ1-2; D remains ambiguous. Germline V gives CDR1 MNHNS, CDR2 SASEGT. The V and J ends lost 1 base and 0 bases respectively, with 12 bases between them. The CDR3 extends over 16 amino acids.

The chain links TRBV4-3 to TRBJ2-3, with TRBD1 identical over 8 bases. Per the germline V gene, CDR1 is LGHNA and CDR2 is YSLEER. The V gene end was trimmed by 1 base and the J gene end by 5 bases; junction bases not matched to a gene: 5. There are 15 residues in the CDR3. Written as DNA, the CDR3 is TGCGCCAGCAGCCAAGTAGGCACAGGGGGAGATACGCAGTATTTT. It translates to CASSQVGTGGDTQYF.

The gene calls are TRBV30 and TRBJ1-1; 7 bases are a match to TRBD1. Per the germline V gene, CDR1 is GTSNPN and CDR2 is SVGIG (reference sequence). Trimming removed 5 bases from V and 4 bases from J; junction bases left unmatched: 10. This CDR3 is built from 14 residues. The CDR3 sequence: CAWDSDRAGTEAFF. The CDR3 DNA is TGTGCCTGGGATAGTGACAGGGCGGGCACTGAAGCTTTCTTT.

This clone was counted only a few times. The chain links TRBV30 to TRBJ1-4, with unresolved D. Trimming left V 2 bases short and J 4 bases short, with 20 bases between. Germline lookup yields CDR1 GTSNPN and CDR2 SVGIG (reference sequence). This CDR3 is built from 17 residues. This chain's CDR3 is CAWSKPSAGFLNEKLFF. The CDR3 DNA reads as TGTGCCTGGAGTAAACCCTCGGCGGGGTTTCTTAATGAAAAACTGTTTTTT.

The chain couples TRBV7-3 to TRBJ2-5; 10 bases align to TRBD2. Trimming cost V 5 bases and J 5 bases; bases outside gene matches: 8. CDR1 is SGHTA and CDR2 is FQGTGA in the germline V gene. The CDR3 consists of 15 residues. CDR3 DNA sequence: TGTGCCAGCAGCCGAACGGGACTAGCGCATGAGACCCAGTACTTC. Translating it yields CASSRTGLAHETQYF.

V gene TRBV21-1 combines with J gene TRBJ1-1; the table names TRBD1, a call not compared with the DNA. TRBV21-1 is tagged as a pseudogene. The CDR3 is 16 residues long. The CDR3 DNA follows: TGTGCCAGCAGCAAAGAAGACAGCTGCCTCTATACTGAAGCTTTCTTT. Amino acid sequence: CASSKEDSCLYTEAFF.

The chain couples TRBV19 to TRBJ2-7, with TRBD1 matching over 10 bases. The CDR3 spans 16 residues. V lost 6 bases to trimming and J lost 0 bases; unmatched junction nucleotides: 8. Per the germline V gene, CDR1 is LNHDA and CDR2 is SQIVND (reference sequence). The CDR3 DNA reads as TGTGCCAGTAGCCCCCCGGGACAGGGGTTCTCCTACGAGCAGTACTTC. Translated: CASSPPGQGFSYEQYF.

J is TRBJ2-5 and V is TRBV5-1, with 9 positions matching TRBD1. CDR3 length equals 16 residues. The V gene's germline CDR1 is SGHRS and CDR2 YFSETQ. The V and J ends lost 4 bases and 4 bases, in that order; junction bases with no gene match: 11. The CDR3 reads CASSANHGTGLETQYF. As DNA, the CDR3 is TGCGCCAGCAGCGCTAACCACGGGACAGGGCTAGAGACCCAGTACTTC. The variable domain in full, completed from reference TRBV5-1 and TRBJ2-5, reads KAGVTQTPRYLIKTRGQQVTLSCSPISGHRSVSWYQQTPGQGLQFLFEYFSETQRNKGNFPGRFSGRQFSNSRSEMNVSTLELGDSALYLCASSANHGTGLETQYFGPGTRLLVL.

The chain combines TRBV27 with TRBJ2-4; 9 bases align to TRBD1. Germline V gives CDR1 MNHEY, CDR2 SMNVEV (reference sequence). The CDR3 is 17 amino acids. V lost 0 bases to trimming and J lost 0 bases; unmatched junction nucleotides: 3. The CDR3 coding sequence is TGTGCCAGCAGTTTATCGGGACAGGGTGCAGCCAAAAACATTCAGTACTTC. This codes for CASSLSGQGAAKNIQYF.

The genes are TRBV19 and TRBJ1-2; 7 bases are shared with TRBD1. The CDR3 spans 17 residues. The junction had 15 bases not matched to a gene; V was cut back by 8 bases and J by 0 bases. Looked up from germline, CDR1 is LNHDA and CDR2 is SQIVND (reference sequence). The DNA of the CDR3 is TGTGCCAGTTGGGGACAGAGATTGGCCGAAGCTAACTATGGCTACACCTTC. This sequence encodes CASWGQRLAEANYGYTF.

The chain couples TRBV30 to TRBJ1-1; 8 bases fit TRBD1. V shed 5 bases and J 4 bases; nucleotides not matched to a gene: 15. The CDR3 is 16 residues long. Germline loops: CDR1 GTSNPN, CDR2 SVGIG (reference sequence). CDR3 DNA: TGTGCCTGGGGAAAGGGGACAGGTAGACCGGGCACTGAAGCTTTCTTT. Its protein product is CAWGKGTGRPGTEAFF.

The chain joins TRBV30 to TRBJ1-2; no firm D call. Trimming took 2 bases from V and 5 from J, leaving 15 bases between them. Germline V gene data show CDR1 as GTSNPN and CDR2 as SVGIG (reference sequence). The CDR3 runs 14 residues. CDR3 in amino acids: CAWSPGSLWYGYTF. In DNA form, the CDR3 reads TGTGCCTGGAGTCCCGGGAGTTTATGGTATGGCTACACCTTC.

This chain joins TRBV7-2 and TRBJ2-5, with a tentative D call TRBD2 (5 bases). CDR3 length equals 15 residues. The V gene's germline CDR1 is SGHTA and CDR2 FQGNSA. V lost 1 base, J lost 4 bases, and 13 bases lay in between. CDR3 amino acids: CASSLGAGPLETQYF. CDR3 bases: TGTGCCAGCAGCTTAGGCGCGGGCCCTTTAGAGACCCAGTACTTC.

In DNA form, the CDR3 reads TGTGCCAGCAGCTTAGGGGCAGGAGGGACTGAAGCTTTCTTT. The encoded protein is CASSLGAGGTEAFF. The chain couples TRBV7-2 to TRBJ1-1, with D unresolved. V was clipped by 1 base and J by 5 bases, with 11 bases between them. The V gene's germline CDR1 is SGHTA and CDR2 FQGNSA. This CDR3 comprises 14 residues. Supplemented by reference TRBV7-2 and TRBJ1-1, the full variable domain reads GAGVSQSPSNKVTEKGKDVELRCDPISGHTALYWYRQSLGQGLEFLIYFQGNSAPDKSGLPSDRFSAERTGGSVSTLTIQRTQQEDSAVYLCASSLGAGGTEAFFGQGTRLTVV.